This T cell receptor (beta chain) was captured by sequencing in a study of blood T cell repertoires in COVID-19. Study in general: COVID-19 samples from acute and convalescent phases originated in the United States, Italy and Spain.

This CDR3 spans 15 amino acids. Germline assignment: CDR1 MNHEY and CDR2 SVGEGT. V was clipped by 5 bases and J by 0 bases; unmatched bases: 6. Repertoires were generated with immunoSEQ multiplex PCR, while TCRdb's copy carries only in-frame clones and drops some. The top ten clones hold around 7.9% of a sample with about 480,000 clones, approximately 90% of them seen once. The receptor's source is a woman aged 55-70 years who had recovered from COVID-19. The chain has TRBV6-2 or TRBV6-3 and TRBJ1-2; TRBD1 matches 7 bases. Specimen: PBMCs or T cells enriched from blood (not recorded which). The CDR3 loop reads CASSVRDSPNYGYTF. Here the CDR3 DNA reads TGTGCCAGCAGTGTCCGGGACAGTCCTAACTATGGCTACACCTTC.